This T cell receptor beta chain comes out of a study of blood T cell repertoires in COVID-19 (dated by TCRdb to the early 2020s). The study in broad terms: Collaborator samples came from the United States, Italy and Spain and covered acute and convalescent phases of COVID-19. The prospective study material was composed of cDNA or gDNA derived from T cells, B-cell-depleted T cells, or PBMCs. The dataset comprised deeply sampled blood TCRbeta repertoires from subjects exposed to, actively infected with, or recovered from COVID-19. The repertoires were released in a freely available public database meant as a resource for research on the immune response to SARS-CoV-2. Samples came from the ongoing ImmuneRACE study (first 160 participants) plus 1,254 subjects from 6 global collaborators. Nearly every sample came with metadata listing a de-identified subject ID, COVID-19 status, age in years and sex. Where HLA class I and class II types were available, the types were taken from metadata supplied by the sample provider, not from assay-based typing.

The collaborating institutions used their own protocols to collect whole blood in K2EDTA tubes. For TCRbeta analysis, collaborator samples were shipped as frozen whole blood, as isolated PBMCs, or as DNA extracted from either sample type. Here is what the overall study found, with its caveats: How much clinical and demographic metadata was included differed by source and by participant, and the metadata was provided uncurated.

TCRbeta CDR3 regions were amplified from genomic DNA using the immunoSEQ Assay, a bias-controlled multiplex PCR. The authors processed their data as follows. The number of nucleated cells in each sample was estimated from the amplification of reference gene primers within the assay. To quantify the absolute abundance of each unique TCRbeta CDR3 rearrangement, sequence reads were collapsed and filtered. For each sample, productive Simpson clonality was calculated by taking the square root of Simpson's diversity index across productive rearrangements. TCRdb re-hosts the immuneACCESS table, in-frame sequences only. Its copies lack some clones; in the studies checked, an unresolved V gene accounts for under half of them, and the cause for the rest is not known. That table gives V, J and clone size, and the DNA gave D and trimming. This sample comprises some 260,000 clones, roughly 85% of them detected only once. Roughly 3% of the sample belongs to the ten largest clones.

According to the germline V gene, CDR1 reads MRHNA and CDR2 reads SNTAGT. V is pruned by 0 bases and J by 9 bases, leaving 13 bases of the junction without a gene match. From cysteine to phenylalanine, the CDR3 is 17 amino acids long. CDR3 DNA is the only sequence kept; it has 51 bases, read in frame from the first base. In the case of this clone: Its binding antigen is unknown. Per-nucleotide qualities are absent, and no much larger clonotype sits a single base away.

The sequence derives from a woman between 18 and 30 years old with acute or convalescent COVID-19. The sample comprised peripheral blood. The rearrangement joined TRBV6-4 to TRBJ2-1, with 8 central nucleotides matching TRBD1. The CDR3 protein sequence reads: CASSDSPAGGHSGEQFF. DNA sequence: TGTGCCAGCAGTGACTCCCCCGCAGGGGGCCATTCGGGTGAGCAGTTCTTC.